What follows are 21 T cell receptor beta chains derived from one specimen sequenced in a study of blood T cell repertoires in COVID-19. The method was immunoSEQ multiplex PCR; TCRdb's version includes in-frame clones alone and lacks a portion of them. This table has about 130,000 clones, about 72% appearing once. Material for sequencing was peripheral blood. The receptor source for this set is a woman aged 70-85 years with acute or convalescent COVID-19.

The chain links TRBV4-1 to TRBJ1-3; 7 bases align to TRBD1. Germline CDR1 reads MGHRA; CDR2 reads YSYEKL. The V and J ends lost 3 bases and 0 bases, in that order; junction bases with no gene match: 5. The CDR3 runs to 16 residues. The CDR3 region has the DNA TGCGCCAGCAGCCAGGCGGACAGGAGCTCTGGAAACACCATATATTTT. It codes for CASSQADRSSGNTIYF.

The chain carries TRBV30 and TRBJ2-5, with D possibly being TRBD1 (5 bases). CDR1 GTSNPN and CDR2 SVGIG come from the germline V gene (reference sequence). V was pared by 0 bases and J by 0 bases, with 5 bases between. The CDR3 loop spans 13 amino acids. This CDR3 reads CAWSVGDQETQYF. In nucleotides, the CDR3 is TGTGCCTGGAGTGTAGGGGACCAAGAGACCCAGTACTTC.

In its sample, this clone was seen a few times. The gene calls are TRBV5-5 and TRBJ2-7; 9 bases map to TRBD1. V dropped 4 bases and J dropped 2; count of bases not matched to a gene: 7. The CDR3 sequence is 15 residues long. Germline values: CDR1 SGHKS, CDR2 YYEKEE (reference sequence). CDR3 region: CASSPPTGGPYEQYF. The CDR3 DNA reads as TGTGCCAGCAGCCCCCCGACAGGGGGACCCTACGAGCAGTACTTC.

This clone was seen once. CDR3 sequence (DNA): TGTGCCAGTAGTACAGGGGGCGGAACCGGGGAGCTGTTTTTT. Translating it yields CASSTGGGTGELFF. This rearrangement joins TRBV19 to TRBJ2-2, with 8 nucleotides matching TRBD1. In germline, CDR1 is LNHDA, CDR2 SQIVND (reference sequence). Trimming at V came to 4 bases and at J to 5 bases, leaving 3 bases not matched to a gene. This CDR3 contains 14 residues.

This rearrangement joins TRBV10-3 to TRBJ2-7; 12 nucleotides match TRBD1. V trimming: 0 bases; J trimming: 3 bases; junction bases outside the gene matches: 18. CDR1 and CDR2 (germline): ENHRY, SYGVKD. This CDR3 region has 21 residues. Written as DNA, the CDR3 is TGTGCCATCAGTGAGTCTATGGTGCCGGGACAGGGGGCTCCAACTCTCTACGAGCAGTACTTC. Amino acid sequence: CAISESMVPGQGAPTLYEQYF.

Here the CDR3 reads CASSYTGSLTDTQYF. CDR3 in DNA: TGTGCCAGCAGTTACACGGGTTCGTTGACAGATACGCAGTATTTT. The J gene is TRBJ2-3, the V gene TRBV6-6; D gene ambiguous. The V gene lost 2 bases and the J gene lost 3 bases, with 12 bases spanning the gap. The CDR3 runs 15 residues. In germline, CDR1 is MNHNY, CDR2 SVGAGI (reference sequence).

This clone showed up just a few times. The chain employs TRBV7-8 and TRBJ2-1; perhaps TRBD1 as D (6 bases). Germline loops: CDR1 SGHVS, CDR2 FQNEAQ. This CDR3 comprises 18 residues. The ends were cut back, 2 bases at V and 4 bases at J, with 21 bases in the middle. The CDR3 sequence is CASSLMARGYPLYNEQFF. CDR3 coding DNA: TGTGCCAGCAGCTTAATGGCGAGGGGGTACCCCCTTTACAATGAGCAGTTCTTC.

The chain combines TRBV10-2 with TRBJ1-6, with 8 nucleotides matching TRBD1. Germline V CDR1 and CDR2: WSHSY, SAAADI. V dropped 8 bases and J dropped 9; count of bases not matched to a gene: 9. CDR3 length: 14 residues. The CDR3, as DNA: TGCGCCAGCCGGCCACAGGGGGGCGGTTCACCCCTCCACTTT. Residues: CASRPQGGGSPLHF.

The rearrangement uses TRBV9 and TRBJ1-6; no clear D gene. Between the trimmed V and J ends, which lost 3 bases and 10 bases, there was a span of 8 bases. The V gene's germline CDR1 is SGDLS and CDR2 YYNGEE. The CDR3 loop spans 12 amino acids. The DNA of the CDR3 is TGTGCCAGCAGCGCCCGACACTCACCCCTCCACTTT. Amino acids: CASSARHSPLHF.

CDR3 in amino acids: CASSRGTTRYDEQYF. CDR3 DNA: TGCGCCAGCAGCCGAGGAACCACAAGGTATGACGAGCAGTACTTC. The chain links TRBV4-1 to TRBJ2-7; D not certain. This CDR3 is built from 15 residues. In germline, CDR1 is MGHRA, CDR2 YSYEKL. Trimming shortened V by 4 bases and J by 5 bases, and 18 bases separated the two germline ends.

The chain's CDR3 is CASSLSGGGAYEQYF. CDR3 nucleotide sequence: TGTGCCAGCAGCTTATCAGGCGGGGGGGCCTACGAGCAGTACTTC. The V call is TRBV7-9, the J call TRBJ2-7; TRBD2 matches 9 bases. The length of the CDR3 is 15 residues. V was clipped by 2 bases and J by 2 bases; unmatched bases: 4. Germline values: CDR1 SEHNR, CDR2 FQNEAQ (reference sequence).

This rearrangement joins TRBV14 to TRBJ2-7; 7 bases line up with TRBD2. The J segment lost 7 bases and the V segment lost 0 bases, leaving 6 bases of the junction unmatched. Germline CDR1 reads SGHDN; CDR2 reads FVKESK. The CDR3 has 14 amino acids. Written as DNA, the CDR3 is TGTGCCAGCAGCCAAGAGACTAGCCTGGTAGAGCAGTACTTC. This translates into CASSQETSLVEQYF.

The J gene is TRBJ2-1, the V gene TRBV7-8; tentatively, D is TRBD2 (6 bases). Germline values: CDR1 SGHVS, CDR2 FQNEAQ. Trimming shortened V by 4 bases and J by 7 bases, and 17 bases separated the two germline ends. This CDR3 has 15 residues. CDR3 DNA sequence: TGTGCCAGCAGCTATTCCGGGGGAGGAGTAAATGAGCAGTTCTTC. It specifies CASSYSGGGVNEQFF.

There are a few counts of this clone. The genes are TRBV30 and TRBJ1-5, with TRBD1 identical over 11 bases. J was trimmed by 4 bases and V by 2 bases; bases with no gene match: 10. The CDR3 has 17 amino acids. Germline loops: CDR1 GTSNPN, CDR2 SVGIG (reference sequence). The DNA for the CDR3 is TGTGCCTGGAGTTTTCCCCTTGGGACAGGGGGGAATCAGCCCCAGCATTTT. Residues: CAWSFPLGTGGNQPQHF.

This chain's CDR3 is CATSSYWAANTEAFF. DNA of the CDR3: TGTGCCACCAGCAGTTACTGGGCCGCGAACACTGAAGCTTTCTTT. The V gene is TRBV15, the J gene TRBJ1-1; D not certain. V lost 3 bases and J 1 base, leaving 12 bases between the germline ends. This CDR3 comprises 15 residues. Germline CDR1 LNHNV, CDR2 YYDKDF (reference sequence).

Here the CDR3 DNA reads TGTGCCAGCAGCGTAGGCCCGGATTTTAGCCCAAGGGAGCAGTACTTC. This encodes CASSVGPDFSPREQYF. This rearrangement joins TRBV9 to TRBJ2-7; D remains ambiguous. Germline assignment: CDR1 SGDLS and CDR2 YYNGEE. This CDR3 is built from 16 residues. Trimming removed 0 bases from V and 7 bases from J, with 20 bases in between.

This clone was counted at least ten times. Written as DNA, the CDR3 is TGTGCCAGCAGTCCCCAGGGGAGGGGAGAGACCCAGTACTTC. This encodes CASSPQGRGETQYF. This sequence joins TRBV27 and TRBJ2-5, with D maybe TRBD2 (7 bases). The V end was cut by 5 bases, the J end by 4 bases, with 14 bases between. The V gene's germline CDR1 is MNHEY and CDR2 SMNVEV (reference sequence). This CDR3 region has 14 residues.

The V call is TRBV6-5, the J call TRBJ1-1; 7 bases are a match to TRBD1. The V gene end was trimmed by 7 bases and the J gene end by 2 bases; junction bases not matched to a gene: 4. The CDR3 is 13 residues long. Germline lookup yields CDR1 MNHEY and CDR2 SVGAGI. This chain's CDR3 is CASKGAGNTEAFF. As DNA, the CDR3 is TGTGCCAGCAAGGGGGCAGGAAACACTGAAGCTTTCTTT.

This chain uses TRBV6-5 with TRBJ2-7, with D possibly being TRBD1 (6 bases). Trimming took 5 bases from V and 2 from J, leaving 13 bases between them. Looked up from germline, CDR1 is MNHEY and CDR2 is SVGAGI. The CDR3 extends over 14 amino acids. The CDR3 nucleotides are TGTGCCAGCAGTACCCGGACAGAAACCTACGAGCAGTACTTC. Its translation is CASSTRTETYEQYF.

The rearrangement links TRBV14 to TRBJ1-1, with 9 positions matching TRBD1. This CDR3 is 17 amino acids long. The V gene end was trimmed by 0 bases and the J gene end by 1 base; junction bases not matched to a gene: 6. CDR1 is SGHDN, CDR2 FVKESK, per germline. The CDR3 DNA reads TGTGCCAGCAGCCAAGATTGGGACAGGGACTCGAACACTGAAGCTTTCTTT. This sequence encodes CASSQDWDRDSNTEAFF.

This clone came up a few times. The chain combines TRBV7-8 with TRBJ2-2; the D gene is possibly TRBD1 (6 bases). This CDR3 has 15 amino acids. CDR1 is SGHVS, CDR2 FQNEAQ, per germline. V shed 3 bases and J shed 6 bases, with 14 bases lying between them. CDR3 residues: CASSFSRGYPGELFF. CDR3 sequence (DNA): TGTGCCAGCAGCTTTTCCAGGGGATACCCCGGGGAGCTGTTTTTT.